This TCR beta chain is drawn from a study of shared clonotypes between healthy human individuals. This CDR3 has 15 amino acids. CDR1 LGHNA and CDR2 YSLEER come from the germline V gene. TCRdb's copy holds only in-frame clones and misses some; the assay was immunoSEQ multiplex PCR. Of roughly 1,800,000 clones listed, about 95% were seen once; the top ten hold around 1%. This clone appeared once. Mismatch with germline at one junction end may stem from a read error. Terminally differentiated effector memory CD45RA+ cells were left out of the naive CD8 fraction, which was CD45RO-negative and positively selected for CCR7.

The chain uses TRBV4-3 and TRBJ2-2; D uncertain. The specimen was naive CD8+ T cells sorted from blood. This TCR was sampled from a man between 18 and 29 years old in good health. CDR3 nucleotide sequence: TGCGCCAGCAGCGAAGAGAGGTCCCAAACCGGGGAGCTGTTTTTT. Translation: CASSEERSQTGELFF.